In this sample, the clone carrying this T cell receptor beta chain turned up a few times. This CDR3 is built from 14 residues. Germline assignment: CDR1 SGHKS and CDR2 YYEKEE (reference sequence). The V end lost 1 base, the J end lost 3 bases, and 10 bases lay between the germline ends. The assay was immunoSEQ multiplex PCR, and TCRdb's table has in-frame clones only and misses some. The sample has hundreds of thousands of clones, 89% seen once. Treatment specified: 15 to 20 received Ad26.COV2.S at low or high dose, single or two shots; 5 received placebo; per-sample allocation not given. Day 63 after the first injection of vaccine or placebo was the sampling time. This sample is drawn from a study of Ad26.COV2.S vaccination and SARS-CoV-2 variants.

The clonotype was recovered from a person between 18 and 59 years old who received the Ad26.COV2.S COVID-19 vaccine or a placebo. The input for sequencing was peripheral blood, taken in a trial of Ad26.COV2.S vaccine versus placebo. The genes are TRBV5-5 and TRBJ1-2; possible D gene TRBD1, 5 bases. Here the CDR3 DNA reads TGTGCCAGCAGCTTGTTAGGGACGTACTATGGCTACACCTTC. It specifies CASSLLGTYYGYTF.